Below are 16 T cell receptor beta chains sequenced from a single sample in a study of OX40 agonist ivuxolimab in advanced cancers. Profiled with immunoSEQ multiplex PCR; TCRdb holds only in-frame clones, not every one. The sample comprises about 68,000 clones, roughly 86% of which are singletons, and around 2% rests with the top ten. This specimen consisted of CD4+ or CD8+ T cells sorted from blood, obtained in a trial of the OX40 agonist ivuxolimab. These receptors all stem from an adult with an advanced solid tumor such as melanoma, head and neck, liver or kidney cancer.

The V gene is TRBV30, the J gene TRBJ1-2; D possibly corresponds to TRBD1 (5 bases). Trimming cost V 2 bases and J 3 bases, with 13 bases left between them. CDR3 length: 14 residues. Germline V gene sequence: CDR1 GTSNPN, CDR2 SVGIG (reference sequence). The CDR3 DNA is TGTGCCTGGAGTCACGGACACGGGGACTATGGCTACACCTTC. This sequence encodes CAWSHGHGDYGYTF.

The V and J genes are TRBV7-2 and TRBJ1-2; 11 bases match TRBD1. Germline V gene data show CDR1 as SGHTA and CDR2 as FQGNSA. CDR3 length: 18 amino acids. Losses at the gene ends were 4 bases for V and 4 bases for J; bases not matched to a gene: 14. CDR3 amino acids: CASSSWGGTGGSGYGYTF. For the CDR3, the DNA is TGTGCCAGCAGCTCGTGGGGAGGGACAGGGGGAAGCGGCTATGGCTACACCTTC. Using reference TRBV7-2 and TRBJ1-2 for the parts outside the CDR3, the full variable domain is GAGVSQSPSNKVTEKGKDVELRCDPISGHTALYWYRQSLGQGLEFLIYFQGNSAPDKSGLPSDRFSAERTGGSVSTLTIQRTQQEDSAVYLCASSSWGGTGGSGYGYTFGSGTRLTVV.

The V gene is TRBV10-2, the J gene TRBJ1-2, with D unresolved. Germline CDR1 is WSHSY and CDR2 is SAAADI. The CDR3 is made up of 13 amino acids. Trimming took off 1 base at V and 3 bases at J, with 6 bases between the two ends. Written as DNA, the CDR3 is TGCGCCAGCAGTGAGTATGACTACTATGGCTACACCTTC. Protein sequence: CASSEYDYYGYTF.

The rearrangement links TRBV6-1 to TRBJ2-1; D unclear. Deletions cut 8 bases from V and 4 bases from J, with 9 bases between. CDR1 MNHNS and CDR2 SASEGT come from the germline V gene. The length of the CDR3 is 12 residues. The CDR3 bases are TGTGCCAGCGGGCCAAGGTACAATGAGCAGTTCTTC. It codes for CASGPRYNEQFF.

This clone was picked up a small number of times. The CDR3 DNA reads TGTGCCAGCAGTCGTTGGACTAGCGGGGGCCGCACAGATACGCAGTATTTT. Its translation is CASSRWTSGGRTDTQYF. The chain combines TRBV27 with TRBJ2-3; 13 bases agree with TRBD2. The V gene end was trimmed by 5 bases and the J gene end by 1 base; junction bases not matched to a gene: 6. The CDR3 is 17 residues long. Germline CDR1 reads MNHEY; CDR2 reads SMNVEV (reference sequence).

This clone was found a few times. DNA for the CDR3: TGTGCCAGCAGTCCATCAGGGGTGCATGAGCAGTTCTTC. Translating gives CASSPSGVHEQFF. The V call is TRBV6-5, the J call TRBJ2-1; D possibly corresponds to TRBD1 (6 bases). V lost 5 bases and J lost 8, with 13 bases in between. Germline loops: CDR1 MNHEY, CDR2 SVGAGI. The CDR3 contains 13 residues.

The chain links TRBV19 to TRBJ2-2; no definite D call. This CDR3 has 18 residues. The germline V and J ends were trimmed by 0 bases and 2 bases, with 16 bases remaining between them. Per the germline V gene, CDR1 is LNHDA and CDR2 is SQIVND (reference sequence). The CDR3 DNA is TGTGCCAGTAGTATAGATGCCTTTGCGAACATTAACACCGGGGAGCTGTTTTTT. Its protein is CASSIDAFANINTGELFF.

This chain connects TRBV5-6 to TRBJ2-7; D may correspond to TRBD1 or TRBD2 (5 bases each). The V gene lost 0 bases and the J gene lost 3 bases, with 10 bases spanning the gap. Germline assignment: CDR1 SGHDT and CDR2 YYEEEE. This CDR3 is built from 14 residues. CDR3 sequence reads: CASSLAGTDYEQYF. The CDR3 nucleotides read TGTGCCAGCAGCTTGGCCGGGACCGACTACGAGCAGTACTTC.

This chain links TRBV29-1 with TRBJ2-5, with 14 bases matching TRBD2. This CDR3 comprises 14 residues. Trimming cost V 7 bases and J 3 bases; bases outside gene matches: 4. Germline V gene lookup returns CDR1 SQVTM and CDR2 ANQGSEA. The CDR3 DNA reads TGCAGCGGCCGACTAGCGGGGGGGAAAGAGACCCAGTACTTC. It codes for CSGRLAGGKETQYF.

The chain couples TRBV28 to TRBJ2-7; 10 nucleotides agree with TRBD1. Germline V gives CDR1 MDHEN, CDR2 SYDVKM. This CDR3 is built from 14 residues. The ends lost 5 bases at V and 5 bases at J; junction bases unmatched: 6. The CDR3, as DNA: TGTGCCAGCAGTCGACAGGGGGCGAGGAACGAGCAGTACTTC. Translated, it gives CASSRQGARNEQYF.

This chain links TRBV30 with TRBJ2-3, with a tentative D call TRBD1 (5 bases). Between the trimmed V and J ends, which lost 2 bases and 2 bases, there was a span of 8 bases. The CDR3 totals 13 residues. Germline V gene lookup returns CDR1 GTSNPN and CDR2 SVGIG (reference sequence). The CDR3 sequence is CAWSWGNTDTQYF. As DNA, the CDR3 is TGTGCCTGGAGTTGGGGCAACACAGATACGCAGTATTTT.

This clone showed up just once. The V call is TRBV28, the J call TRBJ2-5; a weak D match, TRBD1 (5 bases). The tail of the sequence fits TRBJ2-7 better, so the J call may be wrong. Germline CDR1 and CDR2: MDHEN and SYDVKM. The CDR3 totals 14 residues. CDR3 residues: CASSSRKGSYEQYF. The CDR3 DNA follows: TGTGCCAGCAGTTCCAGGAAGGGGTCCTACGAGCAGTACTTC.

The chain links TRBV7-8 to TRBJ1-3; tentatively, D is TRBD1 (5 bases). The V end lost 2 bases, the J end lost 1 base, and 6 bases lay between the germline ends. This CDR3 contains 14 residues. Germline V gene lookup returns CDR1 SGHVS and CDR2 FQNEAQ. The CDR3 region has the DNA TGTGCCAGCAGCTTACAGGGATCTGGAAACACCATATATTTT. It is translated as CASSLQGSGNTIYF.

The chain joins TRBV18 to TRBJ2-2; tentative D call: TRBD2 (6 bases). The CDR3 totals 14 residues. Germline CDR1 is KGHSH and CDR2 is LQKENI. Trimming removed 4 bases from V and 6 bases from J, with 12 bases in between. As DNA, the CDR3 is TGTGCCAGCTCACAGGACACGGGAGCCGGGGAGCTGTTTTTT. Translation gives CASSQDTGAGELFF. The full variable domain, rest sourced from reference TRBV18 and TRBJ2-2, is NAGVMQNPRHLVRRRGQEARLRCSPMKGHSHVYWYRQLPEEGLKFMVYLQKENIIDESGMPKERFSAEFPKEGPSILRIQQVVRGDSAAYFCASSQDTGAGELFFGEGSRLTVL.

This chain connects TRBV19 to TRBJ1-1, with D hard to call. The CDR3 runs 14 residues. CDR1 is LNHDA and CDR2 is SQIVND in the germline V gene (reference sequence). The V end lost 7 bases, the J end lost 0 bases, and 12 bases lay between the germline ends. DNA for the CDR3: TGTGCCAGTACCCCGGGCGGATTGAACACTGAAGCTTTCTTT. Translation: CASTPGGLNTEAFF.

The chain recombines TRBV2 with TRBJ2-5, with D possibly being TRBD1 (6 bases). The CDR3 extends over 15 amino acids. The germline V and J ends were trimmed by 7 bases and 1 base, with 16 bases remaining between them. The germline gives CDR1 SNHLY, CDR2 FYNNEI. CDR3: CASTTGQLLQETQYF. The DNA for the CDR3 is TGTGCCAGCACTACAGGACAGCTCCTCCAAGAGACCCAGTACTTC.